The TCR beta chain under discussion was sequenced for a study of CD8 T cells in Susac syndrome. Notes on the study in general: The study recognized that its TCR sequencing and HLA analysis covered a relatively small number of individuals.

Sequencing of TCR beta was undertaken in CD8+ and CD4+ T cells derived from blood. Random hexamers were used to reverse transcribe roughly 0.45 to 1 ug of RNA. Each CDR3 protein is one row after TCRdb ran MiXCR on the immunoSEQ multiplex PCR reads. The table records about 150,000 distinct CDR3 sequences, roughly 94% of them present only once. A note on this clonotype: The antigen is undetermined.

Trimming cost V 4 bases and J 2 bases, with 9 bases left between them. The CDR3 is made up of 14 amino acids. Germline loops: CDR1 SGDLS, CDR2 YYNGEE. The chain carries TRBV9 and TRBJ1-4, with D unclear. This receptor was obtained from a human donor with multiple sclerosis. The sample comprised CD8+ T cells from PBMCs. The CDR3 DNA reads as TGTGCCAGCAGCCCCTATCCGACTAATGAAAAACTGTTTTTT. Amino acids: CASSPYPTNEKLFF.